This is a list of T cell receptor beta chains from one sample in a study of blood T cell repertoires in COVID-19. Libraries were prepared by immunoSEQ multiplex PCR; TCRdb keeps only in-frame clonotypes and omits some of them. This sample has tens of thousands of clones, with 85% to 90% found just once. Sequenced input: peripheral blood. The receptors were gathered from a woman of 80 years or more with COVID-19, enrolled during active disease. Both conserved end residues are part of each CDR3. The D gene is left open where the match is weak. Clone size is stated in some rows and not others, as once, few, many or a class when expanded.

clone size: NA
J gene: TRBJ2-4
CDR3 length: 15
V gene: TRBV21-1
D gene: NA
CDR3 DNA: TGTGCCAGCAGCAACGGGGGGGCCGTCAAAAACATTCAGTACTTC
CDR3 protein: CASSNGGAVKNIQYF

clone size: NA
J gene: TRBJ1-5
CDR3 length: 15
V gene: TRBV6-5
D gene: NA
CDR3 DNA: TGTGCCAGCAGCCCCGGCGGGGGACGCAATCAGCCCCAGCATTTT
CDR3 protein: CASSPGGGRNQPQHF

clone size: few
J gene: TRBJ2-3
CDR3 length: 16
V gene: TRBV5-8
D gene: TRBD2
CDR3 DNA: TGTGCCAGCAGCCGAAAAACTAGCGTACTCACAGATACGCAGTATTTT
CDR3 protein: CASSRKTSVLTDTQYF

clone size: NA
J gene: TRBJ2-5
CDR3 length: 15
V gene: TRBV18
D gene: TRBD1
CDR3 DNA: TGTGCCAGCTCACCAGGGACAGGGAAACAAGAGACCCAGTACTTC
CDR3 protein: CASSPGTGKQETQYF

clone size: NA
J gene: TRBJ1-1
CDR3 length: 14
V gene: TRBV7-2
D gene: NA
CDR3 DNA: TGTGCCAGCAGCTTAGGCGGGGTTCAGACTGAAGCTTTCTTT
CDR3 protein: CASSLGGVQTEAFF

clone size: NA
J gene: TRBJ1-5
CDR3 length: 16
V gene: TRBV19
D gene: TRBD1
CDR3 DNA: TGTGCCAGTAGTATCCGACAGGGTTACGGCAATCAGCCCCAGCATTTT
CDR3 protein: CASSIRQGYGNQPQHF

clone size: NA
J gene: TRBJ1-5
CDR3 length: 15
V gene: TRBV5-4
D gene: NA
CDR3 DNA: TGTGCCAGCAGCTTGGGGGGCCATAGCAATCAGCCCCAGCATTTT
CDR3 protein: CASSLGGHSNQPQHF

clone size: NA
J gene: TRBJ1-2
CDR3 length: 13
V gene: TRBV6-6
D gene: NA
CDR3 DNA: TGTGCCAGCAGTTACGGGGGGAACTATGGCTACACCTTC
CDR3 protein: CASSYGGNYGYTF

clone size: few
J gene: TRBJ2-7
CDR3 length: 14
V gene: TRBV5-1
D gene: TRBD1
CDR3 DNA: TGCGCCAGCACGTCAGGACAGGGTGTATACGAGCAGTACTTC
CDR3 protein: CASTSGQGVYEQYF

clone size: once
J gene: TRBJ2-3
CDR3 length: 17
V gene: TRBV3-1/TRBV3-2
D gene: NA
CDR3 DNA: TGTGCCAGCAGCCAAGGTAATCAGCGGCAACTCACAGATACGCAGTATTTT
CDR3 protein: CASSQGNQRQLTDTQYF

clone size: NA
J gene: TRBJ2-1
CDR3 length: 18
V gene: TRBV4-1
D gene: TRBD2
CDR3 DNA: TGCGCCAGCAGCCAAGGGACTAGCGGGAGGGCCCGGATCTATGAGCAGTTCTTC
CDR3 protein: CASSQGTSGRARIYEQFF

clone size: NA
J gene: TRBJ1-1
CDR3 length: 15
V gene: TRBV6-5
D gene: NA
CDR3 DNA: TGTGCCAGCAAGCCTTGGGGGACTAGGGGAGTAGAAGCTTTCTTT
CDR3 protein: CASKPWGTRGVEAFF

clone size: NA
J gene: TRBJ2-3
CDR3 length: 14
V gene: TRBV6-5
D gene: NA
CDR3 DNA: TGTGCCAGCACAAGGGACACCAACACAGATACGCAGTATTTT
CDR3 protein: CASTRDTNTDTQYF

clone size: NA
J gene: TRBJ2-7
CDR3 length: 15
V gene: TRBV7-2
D gene: TRBD2
CDR3 DNA: TGTGCCAGCAGCTTAGGGACTAGCGGGGGTTACGAGCAGTACTTC
CDR3 protein: CASSLGTSGGYEQYF

clone size: few
J gene: TRBJ1-5
CDR3 length: 15
V gene: TRBV19
D gene: TRBD1
CDR3 DNA: TGTGCCAGTAGCAGGGACAGGGGAAACAATCAGCCCCAGCATTTT
CDR3 protein: CASSRDRGNNQPQHF

clone size: NA
J gene: TRBJ2-1
CDR3 length: 14
V gene: TRBV10-1
D gene: TRBD2
CDR3 DNA: TGCGCCAGTTCGGTGCGGCGGGAGAGGTATGAGCAGTTCTTC
CDR3 protein: CASSVRRERYEQFF

clone size: NA
J gene: TRBJ1-2
CDR3 length: 15
V gene: TRBV27
D gene: TRBD1
CDR3 DNA: TGTGCCAGCAGTTTATCCCCGACAGGGGTTGGTGGCTACACCTTC
CDR3 protein: CASSLSPTGVGGYTF

clone size: NA
J gene: TRBJ1-5
CDR3 length: 14
V gene: TRBV11-3
D gene: NA
CDR3 DNA: TGTGCCAGCAGCTTAGTGGCGCTTGGAGAACCCCAGCATTTT
CDR3 protein: CASSLVALGEPQHF

clone size: NA
J gene: TRBJ1-1
CDR3 length: 16
V gene: TRBV18
D gene: TRBD1
CDR3 DNA: TGTGCCAGCTCACCACTTTACAGGGGCGCCGGTACTGAAGCTTTCTTT
CDR3 protein: CASSPLYRGAGTEAFF

clone size: NA
J gene: TRBJ2-7
CDR3 length: 15
V gene: TRBV7-2
D gene: TRBD1
CDR3 DNA: TGTGCCAGCAGCTTAGCGGGACAGGTTGGGACCGAGCAGTACTTC
CDR3 protein: CASSLAGQVGTEQYF

clone size: NA
J gene: TRBJ1-2
CDR3 length: 15
V gene: TRBV28
D gene: TRBD1
CDR3 DNA: TGTGCCAGCAGTTCGACAGGGGGCGCTAACTATGGCTACACCTTC
CDR3 protein: CASSSTGGANYGYTF

clone size: NA
J gene: TRBJ2-3
CDR3 length: 15
V gene: TRBV11-2
D gene: NA
CDR3 DNA: TGTGCCAGCAGCTTGGTGTGGACTAACACAGATACGCAGTATTTT
CDR3 protein: CASSLVWTNTDTQYF

clone size: NA
J gene: TRBJ1-2
CDR3 length: 15
V gene: TRBV5-1
D gene: NA
CDR3 DNA: TGCGCCAGCAGCCCAAACAGAAAAATCAACTATGGCTACACCTTC
CDR3 protein: CASSPNRKINYGYTF

clone size: NA
J gene: TRBJ1-1
CDR3 length: 14
V gene: TRBV3-1/TRBV3-2
D gene: NA
CDR3 DNA: TGTGCCAGCAGTTTTAGTAGTATGAACACTGAAGCTTTCTTT
CDR3 protein: CASSFSSMNTEAFF

clone size: once
J gene: TRBJ2-1
CDR3 length: 15
V gene: TRBV5-4
D gene: TRBD1
CDR3 DNA: TGTGCCAGCAGCTTGGTCAGGGGGCAACTCAATGAGCAGTTCTTC
CDR3 protein: CASSLVRGQLNEQFF

clone size: NA
J gene: TRBJ1-1
CDR3 length: 14
V gene: TRBV9
D gene: NA
CDR3 DNA: TGTGCCAGCAGCCCCCGACAGAGGTACACTGAAGCTTTCTTT
CDR3 protein: CASSPRQRYTEAFF

clone size: NA
J gene: TRBJ1-5
CDR3 length: 15
V gene: TRBV2
D gene: NA
CDR3 DNA: TGTGCCAGCAGGCTCACACGGGAGGATAATCAGCCCCAGCATTTT
CDR3 protein: CASRLTREDNQPQHF

clone size: NA
J gene: TRBJ1-1
CDR3 length: 13
V gene: TRBV19
D gene: NA
CDR3 DNA: TGTGCCAGTAGTATGGTTGGCTTTCGGGGAGCTTTCTTT
CDR3 protein: CASSMVGFRGAFF

clone size: once
J gene: TRBJ1-4
CDR3 length: 14
V gene: TRBV6-5
D gene: TRBD1
CDR3 DNA: TGTGCCAGCAGCGCGGGACAGAGAACTGAAAAACTGTTTTTT
CDR3 protein: CASSAGQRTEKLFF

clone size: NA
J gene: TRBJ2-1
CDR3 length: 16
V gene: TRBV4-2
D gene: TRBD1
CDR3 DNA: TGTGCCAGCAGCCAAGATGGGGACAGCCGTTACAATGAGCAGTTCTTC
CDR3 protein: CASSQDGDSRYNEQFF

clone size: NA
J gene: TRBJ2-5
CDR3 length: 15
V gene: TRBV5-1
D gene: TRBD2
CDR3 DNA: TGCGCCAGCAGTTATAGCGGGGCCCACGTGGGGACCCAGTACTTC
CDR3 protein: CASSYSGAHVGTQYF

clone size: NA
J gene: TRBJ2-5
CDR3 length: 19
V gene: TRBV2
D gene: TRBD2
CDR3 DNA: TGTGCCACCTCGATACAGACTAGCGGGGGCCATCTGTACCAAGAGACCCAGTACTTC
CDR3 protein: CATSIQTSGGHLYQETQYF

clone size: once
J gene: TRBJ2-1
CDR3 length: 12
V gene: TRBV29-1
D gene: NA
CDR3 DNA: TGCAGCGTTGATAGGGAGCTGGGGGAGCAGTTCTTC
CDR3 protein: CSVDRELGEQFF

clone size: few
J gene: TRBJ2-5
CDR3 length: 14
V gene: TRBV6-5
D gene: TRBD1
CDR3 DNA: TGTGCCAGCAGTTATGGGACAGGGGGAGAGACCCAGTACTTC
CDR3 protein: CASSYGTGGETQYF

clone size: NA
J gene: TRBJ2-3
CDR3 length: 15
V gene: TRBV6-6
D gene: NA
CDR3 DNA: TGTGCCACACAGGGCGAATCGGTGGGTGGCGGTACGCAGTATTTT
CDR3 protein: CATQGESVGGGTQYF

clone size: NA
J gene: TRBJ2-1
CDR3 length: 15
V gene: TRBV19
D gene: NA
CDR3 DNA: TGTGCCAGTAGTATTGGGAGAAGCTCCTACAATGAGCAGTTCTTC
CDR3 protein: CASSIGRSSYNEQFF

clone size: NA
J gene: TRBJ1-1
CDR3 length: 16
V gene: TRBV28
D gene: TRBD1
CDR3 DNA: TGTGCCAGCAGTTTATGGGGTAGTACAGGGGGCACTGAAGCTTTCTTT
CDR3 protein: CASSLWGSTGGTEAFF

clone size: NA
J gene: TRBJ1-1
CDR3 length: 15
V gene: TRBV7-9
D gene: NA
CDR3 DNA: TGTGCCAGCAGCCCCATGTTGGCAGGGAACACTGAAGCTTTCTTT
CDR3 protein: CASSPMLAGNTEAFF

clone size: NA
J gene: TRBJ2-7
CDR3 length: 14
V gene: TRBV18
D gene: TRBD2
CDR3 DNA: TGTGCCAGCTCACGTACTAGCGGGAGCTACGAGCAGTACTTC
CDR3 protein: CASSRTSGSYEQYF

clone size: NA
J gene: TRBJ2-7
CDR3 length: 13
V gene: TRBV14
D gene: NA
CDR3 DNA: TGTGCCAGCAGCGACAATCACCCGGGGGAGCAGTACTTC
CDR3 protein: CASSDNHPGEQYF

clone size: few
J gene: TRBJ1-5
CDR3 length: 15
V gene: TRBV2
D gene: NA
CDR3 DNA: TGTGCCAGCAGTCTAACGGTATATAGCAATCAGCCCCAGCATTTT
CDR3 protein: CASSLTVYSNQPQHF

clone size: NA
J gene: TRBJ1-1
CDR3 length: 15
V gene: TRBV6-5
D gene: NA
CDR3 DNA: TGTGCCAGCAGTTACTCGCGGCGTATGAACACTGAAGCTTTCTTT
CDR3 protein: CASSYSRRMNTEAFF

clone size: few
J gene: TRBJ1-2
CDR3 length: 16
V gene: TRBV28
D gene: TRBD1
CDR3 DNA: TGTGCCAGCAGTGGGGCCGGGACAGATTTTAACTATGGCTACACCTTC
CDR3 protein: CASSGAGTDFNYGYTF

clone size: NA
J gene: TRBJ2-5
CDR3 length: 12
V gene: TRBV13
D gene: NA
CDR3 DNA: TGTGCCAGCAGCCCCAGAACAGAGACCCAGTACTTC
CDR3 protein: CASSPRTETQYF

clone size: NA
J gene: TRBJ1-1
CDR3 length: 17
V gene: TRBV11-2
D gene: NA
CDR3 DNA: TGTGCCAGCAGCTCACAACAGGGATGGGACATGAACACTGAAGCTTTCTTT
CDR3 protein: CASSSQQGWDMNTEAFF

clone size: NA
J gene: TRBJ1-4
CDR3 length: 14
V gene: TRBV7-8
D gene: NA
CDR3 DNA: TGTGCCAGCAGCCAGAGGGAGGGTAGTGAAAAACTGTTTTTT
CDR3 protein: CASSQREGSEKLFF

clone size: NA
J gene: TRBJ1-1
CDR3 length: 16
V gene: TRBV10-3
D gene: NA
CDR3 DNA: TGTGCCATCAGTGGGGGCCAGGGGAGCATGAACACTGAAGCTTTCTTT
CDR3 protein: CAISGGQGSMNTEAFF

clone size: NA
J gene: TRBJ1-2
CDR3 length: 15
V gene: TRBV6-5
D gene: TRBD1
CDR3 DNA: TGTGCCAGCAGCGTACAGGGGGGTCTAAACTATGGCTACACCTTC
CDR3 protein: CASSVQGGLNYGYTF

clone size: NA
J gene: TRBJ1-6
CDR3 length: 13
V gene: TRBV27
D gene: TRBD1
CDR3 DNA: TGTGCCAGCAGAACAGGGGGCGATTCACCCCTCCACTTT
CDR3 protein: CASRTGGDSPLHF

clone size: NA
J gene: TRBJ2-7
CDR3 length: 15
V gene: TRBV19
D gene: NA
CDR3 DNA: TGTGCCAGTAGTATAGGAAAACAGGAGGGCAACGAGCAGTACTTC
CDR3 protein: CASSIGKQEGNEQYF

clone size: NA
J gene: TRBJ2-7
CDR3 length: 15
V gene: TRBV6-5
D gene: NA
CDR3 DNA: TGTGCCAGCAGTTACTCGCCGGGGATTAGGTACGAGCAGTACTTC
CDR3 protein: CASSYSPGIRYEQYF

clone size: once
J gene: TRBJ2-4
CDR3 length: 15
V gene: TRBV11-3
D gene: NA
CDR3 DNA: TGTGCCAGCAGCTTGGGGTCCCGGGGCAAAAACATTCAGTACTTC
CDR3 protein: CASSLGSRGKNIQYF

clone size: NA
J gene: TRBJ1-6
CDR3 length: 16
V gene: TRBV28
D gene: TRBD1
CDR3 DNA: TGTGCCAGCAGTTTATCAGGGGGCCAAGGTAATTCACCCCTCCACTTT
CDR3 protein: CASSLSGGQGNSPLHF

clone size: NA
J gene: TRBJ2-5
CDR3 length: 16
V gene: TRBV5-1
D gene: NA
CDR3 DNA: TGCGCCAGCAGCTTGTACGGACCGGACAACCAAGAGACCCAGTACTTC
CDR3 protein: CASSLYGPDNQETQYF